Listed here are 25 T cell receptor beta chains from one sample, sequenced in a study of OX40 agonist ivuxolimab in advanced cancers. TCRdb's copy holds only in-frame clones and misses some; the assay was immunoSEQ multiplex PCR. The sample lists about 62,000 clones; less than 85% were seen once. Specimen: CD4+ or CD8+ T cells sorted from blood, collected in a trial of the OX40 agonist ivuxolimab. These receptor sequences come from an adult with an advanced solid tumor such as melanoma, head and neck, liver or kidney cancer.

The chain has TRBV6-5 and TRBJ2-3; D ambiguous. The CDR3 loop spans 12 amino acids. V was cut by 2 bases and J by 6 bases, with 6 bases left in between. Germline values: CDR1 MNHEY, CDR2 SVGAGI. The CDR3 DNA reads as TGTGCCAGCAGTTACGGCCGGGATACGCAGTATTTT. Its protein is CASSYGRDTQYF.

In DNA form, the CDR3 reads TGTGCCAGCAGCTTGGCAGCTAACTATGGCTACACCTTC. Translation: CASSLAANYGYTF. The rearrangement uses TRBV11-2 and TRBJ1-2; D unclear. The CDR3 length is 13 residues. The germline V gene has CDR1 SGHAT and CDR2 FQNNGV. V gave up 3 bases and J gave up 0 bases, with 5 bases separating them.

This clone occurred once. The chain couples TRBV19 to TRBJ2-5, with D tentatively TRBD1 (6 bases). The DNA end lines up better with TRBJ2-7; the J call may be wrong. The CDR3 is 15 amino acids. Germline CDR1 is LNHDA and CDR2 is SQIVND (reference sequence). The DNA of the CDR3 is TGTGCCAGTAGTATGGCCCCCAGGGGCACCTACGAGCAGTACTTC. Its protein is CASSMAPRGTYEQYF.

This clone was detected a few times. This chain joins TRBV9 and TRBJ2-3; TRBD2 aligns across 8 bases. Losses at the gene ends were 0 bases for V and 4 bases for J; bases not matched to a gene: 13. The CDR3 contains 18 residues. CDR1 is SGDLS, CDR2 YYNGEE, per germline. In nucleotides, the CDR3 is TGTGCCAGCAGCGTAGACCCCAGAGGTCGGGGGGGGCCAGATACGCAGTATTTT. It is translated as CASSVDPRGRGGPDTQYF. Filled out from reference TRBV9 and TRBJ2-3, the complete variable domain reads DSGVTQTPKHLITATGQRVTLRCSPRSGDLSVYWYQQSLDQGLQFLIQYYNGEERAKGNILERFSAQQFPDLHSELNLSSLELGDSALYFCASSVDPRGRGGPDTQYFGPGTRLTVL.

The chain links TRBV14 to TRBJ1-2, with unresolved D. The V end lost 1 base, the J end lost 7 bases, and 13 bases lay between the germline ends. CDR1 and CDR2 (germline): SGHDN, FVKESK. The length of the CDR3 is 14 residues. This CDR3 is CASSQGTWLGGYTF. CDR3 bases: TGTGCCAGCAGCCAAGGAACTTGGCTGGGTGGCTACACCTTC.

V and J are TRBV6-5 and TRBJ1-4; D possibly corresponds to TRBD1 (5 bases). The germline CDR1 and CDR2 sequences are MNHEY and SVGAGI. The CDR3 extends over 16 amino acids. The germline V and J ends were trimmed by 2 bases and 3 bases, with 13 bases remaining between them. CDR3 residues: CASSYTSGRPNEKLFF. The CDR3 DNA sequence: TGTGCCAGCAGTTACACCTCAGGGAGGCCTAATGAAAAACTGTTTTTT.

CDR3 region: CASSEQGNTEAFF. In DNA form, the CDR3 reads TGTGCCAGCAGTGAACAGGGGAACACTGAAGCTTTCTTT. The chain links TRBV6-4 to TRBJ1-1; tentative D call: TRBD1 (6 bases). The CDR3 totals 13 residues. V lost 3 bases and J lost 1, with 6 bases in between. Per the germline V gene, CDR1 is MRHNA and CDR2 is SNTAGT.

The chain employs TRBV14 and TRBJ2-7, with TRBD2 matching over 10 bases. CDR1 and CDR2 (germline): SGHDN, FVKESK. After removal of 2 bases from V and 2 bases from J, the junction contained 3 bases not matched to a gene. The CDR3 sequence is 15 residues long. The CDR3 is CASSQLTSGAYEQYF. The DNA of the CDR3 is TGTGCCAGCAGCCAACTTACTAGCGGGGCCTACGAGCAGTACTTC.

This clone was picked up a small number of times. This rearrangement joins TRBV11-2 to TRBJ2-7; D gene ambiguous. CDR3 length equals 13 residues. V lost 7 bases to trimming and J lost 5 bases, with 15 bases between them. CDR1 is SGHAT, CDR2 FQNNGV, per germline. In DNA, the CDR3 is TGTGCCAGCACCCTCGCCCATGGGAACGAGCAGTACTTC. Translated, it gives CASTLAHGNEQYF.

In this sample, this clone turned up once. This rearrangement joins TRBV14 to TRBJ2-1, with a tentative D call TRBD2 (6 bases). This CDR3 has 14 residues. Germline V lookup: CDR1 SGHDN, CDR2 FVKESK. The V and J ends lost 4 bases and 2 bases respectively, with 9 bases between them. The CDR3: CASSLSGAYNEQFF. DNA of the CDR3: TGTGCCAGCAGCCTTAGCGGAGCCTACAATGAGCAGTTCTTC.

The chain carries TRBV6-5 and TRBJ2-1; 8 nucleotides line up with TRBD2. The CDR3 consists of 14 residues. CDR1 is MNHEY, CDR2 SVGAGI, per germline. Trimming at V came to 4 bases and at J to 4 bases, leaving 3 bases not matched to a gene. CDR3 sequence: CASSLAGSYNEQFF. The CDR3, as DNA: TGTGCCAGCAGTTTAGCGGGGTCGTACAATGAGCAGTTCTTC.

By sample fraction, this clone is medium-sized (0.01 to 0.1%). This chain connects TRBV19 to TRBJ1-5; D uncertain. The CDR3 contains 14 residues. Germline V gene data show CDR1 as LNHDA and CDR2 as SQIVND (reference sequence). Trimming stripped 10 bases from V and 0 bases from J, with 13 bases between. CDR3 loop: CATRRAHSNQPQHF. The DNA for the CDR3 is TGTGCCACCAGACGAGCCCATAGCAATCAGCCCCAGCATTTT.

The chain couples TRBV5-5 to TRBJ2-7; TRBD2 might be the D (6 bases). V shed 2 bases and J shed 4 bases, with 16 bases lying between them. Looked up from germline, CDR1 is SGHKS and CDR2 is YYEKEE (reference sequence). The CDR3 is made up of 15 amino acids. The chain's CDR3 is CASSFSGTWGYEQYF. The CDR3 DNA is TGTGCCAGCAGCTTCTCCGGGACTTGGGGTTACGAGCAGTACTTC. Full variable domain (remainder filled in from reference TRBV5-5 and TRBJ2-7): DAGVTQSPTHLIKTRGQQVTLRCSPISGHKSVSWYQQVLGQGPQFIFQYYEKEERGRGNFPDRFSARQFPNYSSELNVNALLLGDSALYLCASSFSGTWGYEQYFGPGTRLTVT.

The V call is TRBV5-6, the J call TRBJ2-5; D may be TRBD2 (6 bases). Germline V gene lookup returns CDR1 SGHDT and CDR2 YYEEEE. V lost 1 base to trimming and J lost 2 bases, with 12 bases between them. This CDR3 has 15 residues. This CDR3 reads CASSLSGTSQETQYF. The DNA for the CDR3 is TGTGCCAGCAGCTTGTCCGGGACTTCACAAGAGACCCAGTACTTC.

The J gene is TRBJ2-1, the V gene TRBV19; D may be TRBD1 (6 bases). The CDR3 extends over 14 amino acids. Germline V gene sequence: CDR1 LNHDA, CDR2 SQIVND (reference sequence). Trimming pared 4 bases from V and 8 bases from J, leaving 15 bases between. CDR3 sequence reads: CASSTSARGYEQFF. CDR3 sequence (DNA): TGTGCCAGTAGTACCTCCGCCAGGGGCTATGAGCAGTTCTTC.

The CDR3 coding sequence is TGTGCCACCAGCAGAGACGCGACAGAACATCAGCCCCAGCATTTT. Translation: CATSRDATEHQPQHF. The genes are TRBV15 and TRBJ1-5; D is possibly TRBD1 (5 bases). Germline V CDR1 and CDR2: LNHNV, YYDKDF (reference sequence). This CDR3 has 15 residues. V lost 0 bases to trimming and J lost 5 bases, with 11 bases between them.

The chain recombines TRBV9 with TRBJ2-2; either TRBD1 or TRBD2 may supply D (6 bases each). Trimming cost V 3 bases and J 1 base, with 13 bases left between them. This CDR3 comprises 16 residues. Germline V CDR1 and CDR2: SGDLS, YYNGEE. In DNA form, the CDR3 reads TGTGCCAGCAGCGCGGTGGGGGGCTGGAACACCGGGGAGCTGTTTTTT. Encoded protein: CASSAVGGWNTGELFF.

The chain recombines TRBV7-9 with TRBJ1-4; TRBD1 agrees at 7 bases. The CDR3 has 14 amino acids. Per the germline V gene, CDR1 is SEHNR and CDR2 is FQNEAQ (reference sequence). Losses at the gene ends were 2 bases for V and 7 bases for J; bases not matched to a gene: 4. CDR3 DNA sequence: TGTGCCAGCAGCTTACGGACAGGCGGTGAAAAACTGTTTTTT. Its translation is CASSLRTGGEKLFF.

The genes are TRBV7-3 and TRBJ1-2; 10 nucleotides align to TRBD1. With 5 bases clipped from V and 4 bases from J, the junction kept 7 bases outside the gene matches. The CDR3 covers 15 residues. CDR1 and CDR2 from the germline V gene are SGHTA and FQGTGA. Written as DNA, the CDR3 is TGTGCCAGCAGCAGGGGACAGGGGCCCTCCTATGGCTACACCTTC. It codes for CASSRGQGPSYGYTF.

The chain has TRBV28 and TRBJ2-5; D is perhaps TRBD2 (5 bases). The J call may be mistaken, given a closer DNA end match to TRBJ2-7. The CDR3 totals 14 residues. Germline-derived CDR1 and CDR2 are MDHEN and SYDVKM. CDR3 region: CASSPRTRTAEQYF. CDR3 DNA: TGTGCCAGCAGTCCTCGGACTCGGACGGCCGAGCAGTACTTC.

The rearrangement links TRBV27 to TRBJ2-7; D unresolved. Trimming cost V 3 bases and J 1 base, with 13 bases left between them. The length of the CDR3 is 15 residues. The V gene's germline CDR1 is MNHEY and CDR2 SMNVEV (reference sequence). DNA of the CDR3: TGTGCCAGCAGTTTTGGGCGGAACCCTTCCTACGAGCAGTACTTC. It specifies CASSFGRNPSYEQYF.

CDR3 DNA: TGTGCCAGCAGCCAAGGGACAGGGGGCTACGAGCAGTACTTC. Protein: CASSQGTGGYEQYF. The chain couples TRBV14 to TRBJ2-7; TRBD1 aligns across 10 bases. This CDR3 contains 14 residues. Germline assignment: CDR1 SGHDN and CDR2 FVKESK. Trimming took 1 base from V and 3 from J; bases not matched to a gene: 0.

This clone was counted once. Here the CDR3 reads CASSQQGAYYNEQFF. In nucleotides, the CDR3 is TGTGCCAGCAGCCAACAGGGGGCGTACTACAATGAGCAGTTCTTC. The chain recombines TRBV7-8 with TRBJ2-1, with 9 bases aligning to TRBD1. The CDR3 sequence is 15 residues long. Germline V gene sequence: CDR1 SGHVS, CDR2 FQNEAQ. V dropped 5 bases and J dropped 3; count of bases not matched to a gene: 5.

The rearrangement joins TRBV10-3 to TRBJ2-5; weak D call: TRBD1 (5 bases). This CDR3 contains 15 residues. The germline gives CDR1 ENHRY, CDR2 SYGVKD. Trimming pared 0 bases from V and 2 bases from J, leaving 10 bases between. The DNA of the CDR3 is TGTGCCATCAGTGAGTCTAGGGGATTTCAAGAGACCCAGTACTTC. Amino acid sequence: CAISESRGFQETQYF.

The genes are TRBV5-5 and TRBJ1-4, with TRBD1 matching over 7 bases. The CDR3 spans 14 residues. Unmatched junction bases numbered 8, after V lost 4 bases and J lost 8 bases. Per the germline V gene, CDR1 is SGHKS and CDR2 is YYEKEE (reference sequence). The CDR3 sequence is CASSPGQSIEKLFF. In DNA form, the CDR3 reads TGTGCCAGCAGCCCGGGACAGTCCATCGAAAAACTGTTTTTT.